Listed below are T cell receptor beta chains from one sample, sequenced in a study of blood T cell repertoires in COVID-19. The protocol was immunoSEQ multiplex PCR, while the TCRdb copy is restricted to in-frame clones and leaves out a portion. Among about 210,000 clones listed, roughly 85% were seen once. The sample was peripheral blood. These receptors all stem from a middle-aged woman with active or convalescent COVID-19. The CDR3 runs from the conserved cysteine through the conserved F or W. A D gene is named only where the DNA matches it firmly. Some rows have no size entry. The others give once, few or many, or a class for an expanded clone.

abundance	len	v_gene	j_gene	d_gene	CDR3nt	CDR3aa
few	12	TRBV7-9	TRBJ1-4	NA	TGTGCCAGCAGCTTAGTGAGAGAAAAACTGTTTTTT	CASSLVREKLFF
NA	11	TRBV12-3/TRBV12-4	TRBJ2-7	NA	TGTGCCAGCAGTGGAGAGTACGAGCAGTACTTC	CASSGEYEQYF
NA	13	TRBV7-9	TRBJ1-6	NA	TGTGCCAGCAGCACTGGGGCCCCGACACCCCTCCACTTT	CASSTGAPTPLHF
NA	13	TRBV28	TRBJ1-1	NA	TGTGCCATCGTATCATGGGAGACCACTGAAGCTTTCTTT	CAIVSWETTEAFF
NA	14	TRBV7-2	TRBJ1-1	NA	TGTGCCAGCAGCTTATTGGCGTCGACAGGAGAAGCTTTCTTT	CASSLLASTGEAFF
NA	13	TRBV6-5	TRBJ2-7	TRBD2	TGTGCCAGCAGTTACGGCGGGAGCTACGAGCAGTACTTC	CASSYGGSYEQYF
NA	14	TRBV27	TRBJ2-1	NA	TGTGCCAGCAGTTTCAGGGCTCCCTACAATGAGCAGTTCTTC	CASSFRAPYNEQFF
NA	17	TRBV5-1	TRBJ2-3	TRBD2	TGCGCCAGCAGCTTGCTAGCGGGGGGGCCGGGAACAGATACGCAGTATTTT	CASSLLAGGPGTDTQYF
NA	14	TRBV4-1	TRBJ2-7	TRBD1	TGCGCCAGCAGCCCGATAGAAGCAGGGGGAAAGCAGTACTTC	CASSPIEAGGKQYF
NA	14	TRBV27	TRBJ2-1	TRBD1	TGTGCCAGCAGCCGGGGACAGGGGTTTGGTGAGCAGTTCTTC	CASSRGQGFGEQFF
NA	15	TRBV11-2	TRBJ1-5	NA	TGTGCCAGCAGCTTAGGGACATTCGGCAATCAGCCCCAGCATTTT	CASSLGTFGNQPQHF
NA	14	TRBV6-5	TRBJ1-1	NA	TGTGCCAGCAGTTACTCACGGGTTAACACTGAAGCTTTCTTT	CASSYSRVNTEAFF
NA	15	TRBV6-1	TRBJ2-5	TRBD2	TGTGCCAGCAGTGAAGCTAGCGGGAGCCAAGAGACCCAGTACTTC	CASSEASGSQETQYF
NA	15	TRBV3-1/TRBV3-2	TRBJ2-3	TRBD1	TGTGCCAGCAGCTTCGAGGGGGCCCTCGCAGATACGCAGTATTTT	CASSFEGALADTQYF
NA	14	TRBV18	TRBJ1-2	TRBD1	TGTGCCAGCTCACCAGGGACAGGGGATAGAGGCTACACCTTC	CASSPGTGDRGYTF
NA	15	TRBV7-9	TRBJ1-1	TRBD1	TGTGCCAGCAGCGCGCCGACAGGGCGGAACACTGAAGCTTTCTTT	CASSAPTGRNTEAFF
NA	18	TRBV7-8	TRBJ1-4	NA	TGTGCCAGCAGCTTAGAGAACAATCTTCTTGCAACTAATGAAAAACTGTTTTTT	CASSLENNLLATNEKLFF
NA	12	TRBV2	TRBJ1-3	NA	TGTGCCAGCACCAATCCTGGAAACACCATATATTTT	CASTNPGNTIYF
NA	14	TRBV6-5	TRBJ2-7	TRBD1	TGTGCCAGCAGTTACCAGGACAGGTATTACGAGCAGTACTTC	CASSYQDRYYEQYF
NA	14	TRBV19	TRBJ1-4	NA	TGTGCCAGTAGAAGTCGTCGGGATAATGAAAAACTGTTTTTT	CASRSRRDNEKLFF
NA	13	TRBV6-5	TRBJ2-3	NA	TGTGCCAGCAGTTTCGAGGTCACAGATACGCAGTATTTT	CASSFEVTDTQYF
NA	16	TRBV27	TRBJ2-1	NA	TGTGCCAGCAGTTTAAGGACATCGAGTGTAGACAATGAGCAGTTCTTC	CASSLRTSSVDNEQFF
once	11	TRBV29-1	TRBJ2-1	NA	TGCAGCGTTGAATTTCAGAATGAGCAGTTCTTC	CSVEFQNEQFF
NA	16	TRBV24-1	TRBJ2-3	TRBD2	TGTGCCACCAGTGATGGGACTAGCTGGGGAAAAGATACGCAGTATTTT	CATSDGTSWGKDTQYF
NA	15	TRBV6-5	TRBJ2-1	TRBD2	TGTGCCAGCACCGCCGGGACTAGCGGGAGAGGTGAGCAGTTCTTC	CASTAGTSGRGEQFF
NA	16	TRBV19	TRBJ1-1	NA	TGTGCCAGTAGTATAGGGGAAATATGGGGAGGCGCTGAAGCTTTCTTT	CASSIGEIWGGAEAFF
NA	12	TRBV19	TRBJ2-1	NA	TGTGCCAGTAGTATAGTTTCAGGCCCGCAGTTCTTC	CASSIVSGPQFF
NA	16	TRBV6-1	TRBJ2-3	TRBD2	TGTGCCAGCAGTGAACTGCGGGGGGGTAGCACAGATACGCAGTATTTT	CASSELRGGSTDTQYF
once	15	TRBV4-2	TRBJ2-1	TRBD2	TGTGCCAGCAGCCAAGATTTGCCAGCGGGGAATGAGCAGTTCTTC	CASSQDLPAGNEQFF
NA	14	TRBV11-2	TRBJ2-3	NA	TGTGCCAGCAGCATAACACGTAGCACAGATACGCAGTATTTT	CASSITRSTDTQYF
NA	15	TRBV30	TRBJ2-7	NA	TGTGCCTGGAGTGTAGGTGCTAGCACGAACTACGAGCAGTACTTC	CAWSVGASTNYEQYF
once	15	TRBV7-3	TRBJ2-1	TRBD1	TGTGCCAGCAGCCCCCCGGGACAGGGAAGAAATGAGCAGTTCTTC	CASSPPGQGRNEQFF
NA	13	TRBV10-2	TRBJ2-5	NA	TGCGCCAGCAGTGAGTCGGAGCGGGAGACCCAGTACTTC	CASSESERETQYF
few	13	TRBV6-5	TRBJ2-1	NA	TGTGCCAGCAGGCTAGCGAACCCCAATGAGCAGTTCTTC	CASRLANPNEQFF
NA	15	TRBV5-1	TRBJ1-1	NA	TGCGCCAGCAGCTTTGCTGGGGAGATGAACACTGAAGCTTTCTTT	CASSFAGEMNTEAFF
NA	13	TRBV29-1	TRBJ2-5	NA	TGCAGCTCGGCGGCAGGTAAACAAGAGACCCAGTACTTC	CSSAAGKQETQYF
NA	15	TRBV7-9	TRBJ2-1	NA	TGTGCCAGCAGCTTAGTGCAGGGTTGGGCCAATGAGCAGTTCTTC	CASSLVQGWANEQFF
NA	13	TRBV19	TRBJ2-5	NA	TGTGCCAGTAGTGGCCAGTACCAAGAGACCCAGTACTTC	CASSGQYQETQYF
NA	14	TRBV28	TRBJ2-5	TRBD1	TGTGCCAGCGGTTATACAGGGGCAGTAGAGACCCAGTACTTC	CASGYTGAVETQYF
NA	14	TRBV6-4	TRBJ2-1	TRBD1	TGTGCCAGCAGCGCCACCGGGACAGGGAATGAGCAGTTCTTC	CASSATGTGNEQFF
NA	16	TRBV5-1	TRBJ1-1	NA	TGCGCCAGCAGCCTACAGGGTTCGAACCTGGGGACTGAAGCTTTCTTT	CASSLQGSNLGTEAFF
once	14	TRBV7-3	TRBJ2-5	NA	TGTGCCAGCAGCCCAGACAGGTTCCAAGAGACCCAGTACTTC	CASSPDRFQETQYF
NA	13	TRBV4-1	TRBJ1-1	NA	TGCGCCAGCAGCCAAGTGGGTAGCCCTGAAGCTTTCTTT	CASSQVGSPEAFF
NA	18	TRBV10-1	TRBJ2-5	TRBD2	TGCGCCAGCAGATTTACCACACCCAAGACTAGCGGCGAAGAGACCCAGTACTTC	CASRFTTPKTSGEETQYF
NA	14	TRBV27	TRBJ1-2	NA	TGTGCCAGCAGTTTCCGCGGGGGAGGAAGTGGCTACACCTTC	CASSFRGGGSGYTF
once	16	TRBV5-4	TRBJ2-2	TRBD2	TGTGCCACCACTTCAACGACTAGCTTGAACACCGGGGAGCTGTTTTTT	CATTSTTSLNTGELFF
NA	17	TRBV6-1	TRBJ2-7	TRBD2	TGTGCCAGCAGTGAAGTGGGGACTAGCGGGAGCCTCTACGAGCAGTACTTC	CASSEVGTSGSLYEQYF
NA	13	TRBV12-5	TRBJ2-7	TRBD1	TGTGCTAGCGGGAACGGACAGGGAATGGAGCAGTACTTC	CASGNGQGMEQYF
few	16	TRBV9	TRBJ1-1	NA	TGTGCCAGCAGCTCCGATTACAGGGAGAGAGACACTGAAGCTTTCTTT	CASSSDYRERDTEAFF
once	13	TRBV24-1	TRBJ1-5	NA	TGTGCCACCAGTATGACAGGCAATCAGCCCCAGCATTTT	CATSMTGNQPQHF
NA	16	TRBV11-1	TRBJ2-1	TRBD2	TGTGCCAGCAGCTTAGCCTCTAGCGGGTTCGGCAATGAGCAGTTCTTC	CASSLASSGFGNEQFF
NA	14	TRBV7-8	TRBJ2-1	TRBD1	TGTGCCAGCAGCCCATGGACAGGCGACAATGAGCAGTTCTTC	CASSPWTGDNEQFF
NA	13	TRBV24-1	TRBJ1-2	TRBD1	TGTGCCACTAGCCACAGGGGGAACTATGGCTACACCTTC	CATSHRGNYGYTF
NA	14	TRBV29-1	TRBJ2-5	TRBD1	TGCAGCGTTCGACCGGGGACAGACCAAGAGACCCAGTACTTC	CSVRPGTDQETQYF
few	11	TRBV29-1	TRBJ1-2	TRBD1	TGCAGCGTTGTGACAGGGCCCGGCTACACCTTC	CSVVTGPGYTF
NA	15	TRBV18	TRBJ1-3	NA	TGTGCCAGCTCACCCTCAGGAGGGTCTGGAAACACCATATATTTT	CASSPSGGSGNTIYF
NA	15	TRBV24-1	TRBJ2-1	TRBD1	TGTGCCACCAGTGATTTGACAGGGGGCAGGAATGAGCAGTTCTTC	CATSDLTGGRNEQFF
NA	16	TRBV15	TRBJ2-1	NA	TGTGCCACCAGCAGAGATGGCGGGATAGGGGACAATGAGCAGTTCTTC	CATSRDGGIGDNEQFF
NA	14	TRBV27	TRBJ1-1	TRBD1	TGTGCCAGCAGCCTACAGGGGCTGAACACTGAAGCTTTCTTT	CASSLQGLNTEAFF
NA	14	TRBV7-8	TRBJ1-4	NA	TGTGCCAGCAGCCGAGGCCAGGGTGGTGAAAAACTGTTTTTT	CASSRGQGGEKLFF